This record concerns one T cell receptor beta chain sequence. The data were taken from a study of T cell changes during pregnancy in multiple sclerosis. Assay used: immunoSEQ multiplex PCR; TCRdb lists only in-frame clones, some missing. The profile shows around 29,000 clones, roughly 89% of them singletons. The CDR3 covers 14 residues. The germline gives CDR1 SGHRS, CDR2 YFSETQ. With 5 bases removed from V and 2 bases from J, the gap between germline ends came to 13 bases. The TCR comes from a female donor in good health, enrolled as a control in a pregnancy study. The material was CD4+ T cells from peripheral blood mononuclear cells, obtained in the first trimester of pregnancy. J is TRBJ2-5 and V is TRBV5-1; D is undetermined. The CDR3 loop is CASRGWWAQETQYF. CDR3 nucleotides: TGCGCCAGCAGGGGCTGGTGGGCTCAAGAGACCCAGTACTTC.